The 7 T cell receptor beta chains in this list originate from one sample, sequenced in a study of cytomegalovirus exposure and HLA in healthy donors. The PCR used 60 Vbeta and 13 Jbeta primers. The table came from immunoSEQ multiplex PCR; TCRdb's copy has only in-frame clones and leaves some out. The table lists 150,000 to 200,000 clones, around three quarters of them singletons. The sample consisted of PBMCs. The receptors were gathered from a man aged 40-49 years in good health and CMV-seronegative.

The chain is built from TRBV30 and TRBJ1-3, with D maybe TRBD1 (6 bases). Trimming pared 5 bases from V and 5 bases from J, leaving 19 bases between. The length of the CDR3 is 15 residues. CDR1 and CDR2 (germline): GTSNPN, SVGIG (reference sequence). CDR3 loop: CAWAHLGGIRNTIYF. CDR3 nucleotides: TGTGCCTGGGCCCACCTAGGGGGAATTCGAAACACCATATATTTT.

This clone was seen only once. This rearrangement joins TRBV7-9 to TRBJ1-2; TRBD1 agrees at 9 bases. V lost 4 bases and J lost 8; bases outside the gene matches: 8. The CDR3 is 14 amino acids. Germline CDR1 reads SEHNR; CDR2 reads FQNEAQ (reference sequence). This CDR3 is CASSSTGGEKGYTF. CDR3 sequence (DNA): TGTGCCAGCAGCTCCACAGGGGGCGAAAAGGGCTACACCTTC.

In this sample, this clone turned up a few times. The rearrangement joins TRBV5-4 to TRBJ2-3; D is unresolved. Germline V gives CDR1 SGHNT, CDR2 YYREEE (reference sequence). The ends were cut back, 4 bases at V and 4 bases at J, with 10 bases in the middle. The CDR3 extends over 13 amino acids. The CDR3 protein is CASSPRAADTQYF. The CDR3 region has the DNA TGTGCCAGCAGCCCGCGAGCCGCAGATACGCAGTATTTT.

This chain joins TRBV5-6 and TRBJ2-1; TRBD2 matches at 11 bases. The V and J ends lost 3 bases and 15 bases, in that order; junction bases with no gene match: 11. Germline assignment: CDR1 SGHDT and CDR2 YYEEEE. The CDR3 runs 14 residues. CDR3 coding DNA: TGTGCCAGCAGCTCCCGGCTAGCGGGAGGCACACGGTTCTTC. As protein: CASSSRLAGGTRFF.

This rearrangement joins TRBV27 to TRBJ2-7; 9 bases are shared with TRBD1. The better agreement between TRBJ2-1 and the DNA end casts doubt on the J call. Per germline, CDR1 MNHEY and CDR2 SMNVEV (reference sequence). There are 16 residues in the CDR3. The CDR3 reads CASSPSPGQGWNEQFF. The CDR3 region has the DNA TGTGCCAGCAGTCCGTCGCCGGGACAGGGTTGGAATGAGCAGTTCTTC.

This chain links TRBV6-1 with TRBJ2-3; TRBD2 agrees at 9 bases. After removal of 4 bases from V and 0 bases from J, the junction contained 5 bases not matched to a gene. Germline V gene lookup returns CDR1 MNHNS and CDR2 SASEGT. The CDR3 has 16 residues. Here the CDR3 reads CASSGRLAASTDTQYF. For the CDR3, the DNA is TGTGCCAGCAGTGGCCGACTAGCGGCTAGCACAGATACGCAGTATTTT.

This chain connects TRBV27 to TRBJ1-5, with TRBD1 matching 8 bases. V dropped 5 bases and J dropped 2; count of bases not matched to a gene: 5. In germline, CDR1 is MNHEY, CDR2 SMNVEV (reference sequence). The CDR3 runs 15 residues. The CDR3 is CASSPSDRGNQPQHF. The CDR3, as DNA: TGTGCCAGCAGTCCGTCGGACAGGGGCAATCAGCCCCAGCATTTT.